These T cell receptor beta chains were read from a single sample in a study of cytomegalovirus exposure and HLA in healthy donors. Profiled with immunoSEQ multiplex PCR; TCRdb holds only in-frame clones, not every one. Altogether some 170,000 clones are present, 86% being singletons, with the ten largest covering less than 3.5%. Sequenced input: PBMCs. These receptor sequences come from a man aged 18 to 29 in good health and CMV-seropositive. Both conserved end residues are part of each CDR3. A D gene is named only where the DNA matches it firmly. The size of a clone is reported for some rows only, either as once, few or many, or as a class for expanded clones.

J gene	V gene	clone size	D gene	CDR3 protein	CDR3 DNA
TRBJ2-7	TRBV5-1	once	.	CASSLPSYEQYF	TGCGCCAGCAGCTTGCCGAGTTACGAGCAGTACTTC
TRBJ2-1	TRBV6-6	.	.	CASSYERGGDYGEQFF	TGTGCCAGCAGTTACGAACGAGGGGGGGATTACGGGGAGCAGTTCTTC
TRBJ2-1	TRBV5-1	.	.	CASSLEVGSSYNEQFF	TGCGCCAGCAGCTTGGAGGTAGGGAGCTCCTACAATGAGCAGTTCTTC
TRBJ1-1	TRBV10-3	.	TRBD1	CAISGQENTEAFF	TGTGCCATCAGCGGACAGGAGAACACTGAAGCTTTCTTT
TRBJ2-7	TRBV29-1	.	TRBD2	CSVEERLAGNYEQYF	TGCAGCGTTGAAGAAAGGCTAGCGGGGAACTACGAGCAGTACTTC
TRBJ2-5	TRBV6-1	.	TRBD1	CASSGTGQETQYF	TGTGCCAGCAGCGGGACAGGACAAGAGACCCAGTACTTC
TRBJ1-1	TRBV6-5	.	.	CASRTGSETEAFF	TGTGCCAGCAGAACAGGGTCGGAAACTGAAGCTTTCTTT
TRBJ2-1	TRBV5-1	.	.	CASSSTPNEQFF	TGCGCCAGCAGCTCCACTCCTAATGAGCAGTTCTTC
TRBJ1-1	TRBV29-1	.	.	CSVNPGTHEAFF	TGCAGCGTCAACCCCGGGACACATGAAGCTTTCTTT
TRBJ1-2	TRBV29-1	.	.	CSVPILYFGGGYTF	TGCAGCGTCCCAATCTTGTATTTCGGGGGAGGCTACACCTTC
TRBJ1-4	TRBV9	once	.	CASSVGGMGEKLFF	TGTGCCAGCAGCGTAGGAGGGATGGGAGAAAAACTGTTTTTT
TRBJ2-7	TRBV28	once	TRBD2	CASSPVSGRSYEQYF	TGTGCCAGCAGCCCCGTTAGCGGGAGATCCTACGAGCAGTACTTC
TRBJ2-5	TRBV7-2	.	.	CTSSLAGPSDQYF	TGTACCAGCAGCTTAGCGGGGCCCAGCGACCAGTACTTC
TRBJ2-1	TRBV20-1	few	TRBD1	CSAPDRGQQFF	TGCAGTGCCCCAGACAGGGGTCAGCAGTTCTTC
TRBJ1-2	TRBV5-6	.	TRBD1	CASTHDGGGPYGYTF	TGTGCCAGCACCCACGACGGAGGGGGCCCCTATGGCTACACCTTC
TRBJ1-2	TRBV11-2	.	.	CASSLDEEIYGYTF	TGTGCCAGCAGCTTAGATGAGGAGATCTATGGCTACACCTTC
TRBJ1-4	TRBV30	.	TRBD1	CAWSPRTGNNEKLFF	TGTGCCTGGAGCCCGCGGACAGGGAATAATGAAAAACTGTTTTTT
TRBJ2-5	TRBV27	.	TRBD1	CASSSPGTGAETQYF	TGTGCCAGCAGTTCTCCCGGGACAGGGGCGGAGACCCAGTACTTC
TRBJ2-4	TRBV7-9	.	TRBD1	CASSSIRTGPIQYF	TGTGCCAGCAGCTCTATCCGGACAGGTCCCATTCAGTACTTC
TRBJ2-1	TRBV25-1	once	TRBD2	CASSESTSGRDNEQFF	TGTGCCAGCAGTGAGTCGACTAGCGGGAGGGACAATGAGCAGTTCTTC
TRBJ1-2	TRBV7-3	.	.	CASSLGVSTEVLF	TGTGCCAGCAGCTTAGGGGTATCGACAGAAGTCCTCTTC
TRBJ2-7	TRBV19	.	.	CASSIGGGITREQYF	TGTGCCAGTAGTATCGGTGGGGGGATTACGAGGGAGCAGTACTTC
TRBJ2-7	TRBV27	.	.	CASSLYRSSYEQYF	TGTGCCAGCAGTTTATATCGCAGCTCCTACGAGCAGTACTTC
TRBJ2-3	TRBV29-1	once	.	CSVEGGEASGTQYF	TGCAGCGTTGAAGGAGGAGAAGCCTCCGGTACGCAGTATTTT
TRBJ1-1	TRBV7-2	.	.	CASSLGVGRVAEAFF	TGTGCCAGCAGCTTAGGCGTAGGCCGGGTAGCTGAAGCTTTCTTT
TRBJ2-1	TRBV4-3	many	TRBD2	CASSVTREGFNEQFF	TGCGCCAGCAGCGTAACGCGGGAGGGCTTCAATGAGCAGTTCTTC
TRBJ2-1	TRBV18	.	TRBD2	CASSSLAGPNNEQFF	TGTGCCAGCTCGTCGCTAGCGGGGCCCAACAATGAGCAGTTCTTC
TRBJ1-1	TRBV9	.	.	CASSVDREVLNTEAFF	TGTGCCAGCAGCGTAGATAGGGAGGTCTTGAACACTGAAGCTTTCTTT
TRBJ2-7	TRBV2	.	TRBD1	CASSDPRGLYTYEQYF	TGTGCCAGCAGTGATCCGAGGGGGCTTTACACCTACGAGCAGTACTTC
TRBJ2-1	TRBV7-6	.	TRBD1	CASSTAGGAYNEQFF	TGTGCCAGCAGCACCGCAGGGGGCGCCTACAATGAGCAGTTCTTC
TRBJ2-5	TRBV4-2	few	TRBD2	CASSQEAAGGWQETQYF	TGTGCCAGCAGCCAAGAGGCGGCGGGGGGCTGGCAAGAGACCCAGTACTTC
TRBJ1-1	TRBV18	.	TRBD1	CASQTQGATTEGEAFF	TGTGCCAGCCAGACTCAGGGGGCAACAACTGAGGGGGAGGCTTTCTTT
TRBJ2-7	TRBV4-2	.	.	CASSQLLRRSPYEQYF	TGTGCCAGCAGCCAACTTTTGCGTCGGTCTCCCTACGAGCAGTACTTC
TRBJ1-5	TRBV7-8	.	.	CASSLYGGAQLPQHF	TGTGCCAGCAGCTTATACGGGGGGGCCCAGTTGCCCCAGCATTTT
TRBJ1-1	TRBV5-1	.	TRBD1	CASSPGQTNTEAFF	TGCGCCAGCAGCCCGGGACAGACGAACACTGAAGCTTTCTTT
TRBJ2-7	TRBV19	once	TRBD1	CASSRTGDSYEQYF	TGTGCCAGCTCCCGGACAGGCGACTCCTACGAGCAGTACTTC
TRBJ2-7	TRBV2	.	TRBD2	CASSGTILYEQYF	TGTGCCAGCAGCGGGACTATCCTATACGAGCAGTACTTC
TRBJ1-6	TRBV7-9	once	.	CASSFDAAVNSPLHF	TGTGCCAGCAGCTTCGATGCGGCAGTCAATTCACCCCTCCACTTT
TRBJ2-7	TRBV6-5	.	.	CASSYSQDYLGEQYF	TGTGCCAGCAGTTACTCGCAAGACTACCTTGGCGAGCAGTACTTC
TRBJ1-2	TRBV4-3	.	TRBD1	CASSQDWGTGRFSYTF	TGCGCCAGCAGCCAAGATTGGGGGACAGGGAGGTTTAGTTACACCTTC
TRBJ1-4	TRBV4-3	.	TRBD1	CASSPSYRGVNEKLFF	TGCGCCAGCAGCCCATCATACAGGGGGGTAAATGAAAAACTGTTTTTT
TRBJ2-1	TRBV28	.	TRBD1	CATQRNRGAYNEQFF	TGTGCCACCCAAAGGAACAGGGGCGCCTACAATGAGCAGTTCTTC
TRBJ2-7	TRBV28	few	.	CASKKGASYEQYF	TGTGCCAGCAAAAAAGGAGCCTCCTACGAGCAGTACTTC
TRBJ2-7	TRBV28	.	TRBD2	CASSFTGGPVREQYF	TGTGCCAGCAGTTTTACGGGAGGGCCGGTGCGCGAGCAGTACTTC
TRBJ2-7	TRBV7-6	.	.	CASSLLGGLSSYEQYF	TGTGCCAGCAGCCTTCTGGGAGGTCTGAGCTCCTACGAGCAGTACTTC
TRBJ2-1	TRBV6-5	.	.	CASSSRGVGNEQFF	TGTGCCAGCAGTTCCAGGGGTGTTGGTAATGAGCAGTTCTTC
TRBJ2-2	TRBV6-4	few	.	CASSDSLDTGELFF	TGTGCCAGCAGTGACTCACTAGACACCGGGGAGCTGTTTTTT
TRBJ1-1	TRBV19	once	.	CASSIGWRSFVNTEAFF	TGTGCCAGTAGTATAGGGTGGAGGAGCTTCGTGAACACTGAAGCTTTCTTT
TRBJ2-1	TRBV4-2	.	TRBD2	CASSQDAGGSSYNEQFF	TGTGCCAGCAGCCAAGATGCGGGGGGAAGCTCCTACAATGAGCAGTTCTTC
TRBJ2-1	TRBV5-1	.	.	CASSRDSPSYNEQFF	TGCGCCAGCAGTCGTGACTCGCCCAGCTACAATGAGCAGTTCTTC
TRBJ2-3	TRBV2	.	TRBD2	CARGDGGLAGGSSSDTQYF	TGTGCCAGAGGAGACGGGGGGCTAGCGGGGGGTTCTTCATCAGATACGCAGTATTTT
TRBJ2-3	TRBV5-1	.	TRBD1	CASSPAGQVTDTQYF	TGCGCCAGCAGCCCCGCTGGACAGGTTACAGATACGCAGTATTTT
TRBJ2-7	TRBV7-2	.	TRBD2	CASSLRTSGPRQGPYEQYF	TGTGCCAGCAGCCTTCGGACTAGCGGACCCCGTCAAGGCCCCTACGAGCAGTACTTC
TRBJ1-1	TRBV7-9	few	.	CASSLVAGMNTEAFF	TGTGCCAGCAGCTTAGTGGCAGGTATGAACACTGAAGCTTTCTTT
TRBJ1-2	TRBV7-2	.	.	CASSQRGQRGYTF	TGTGCCAGCAGCCAGCGGGGGCAGCGAGGCTACACCTTC
TRBJ1-3	TRBV30	.	.	CAWSVPWGFGPGNTIYF	TGTGCCTGGAGTGTACCTTGGGGCTTCGGCCCTGGAAACACCATATATTTT
TRBJ2-7	TRBV4-2	.	TRBD2	CASSQVSGMEYF	TGTGCCAGCAGCCAAGTCAGCGGGATGGAGTACTTC
TRBJ1-1	TRBV28	.	TRBD1	CASSLFSDREAFF	TGTGCCAGCAGTTTATTCTCGGACAGGGAAGCTTTCTTT